The subject of this entry is one T cell receptor (beta chain). This specimen comes from a study of control samples from healthy donors and cancer patients. TCRdb's copy holds only in-frame clones and misses some; the assay was immunoSEQ multiplex PCR. This table holds 100,000 to 150,000 clones, less than 95% found once. This CDR3 is 12 amino acids long. From germline, CDR1 is MDHEN and CDR2 SYDVKM. The ends were cut back, 5 bases at V and 4 bases at J, with 6 bases in the middle. The sample was blood. The rearrangement links TRBV28 to TRBJ1-3; unclear D gene. This TCR was sampled from a man younger than 35 in good health. CDR3 DNA: TGTGCCAGCAGTCCTTCGGGAAACACCATATATTTT. The encoded protein is CASSPSGNTIYF.